This TCR beta chain originates from a study of blood T cell repertoires in COVID-19. Across the whole study: Sources were T cells, B-cell-depleted T cells, or PBMCs; the material itself was cDNA or gDNA.

This CDR3 has 15 residues. V gave up 4 bases and J gave up 1 base; unmatched junction bases: 0. Germline loops: CDR1 SGHAT, CDR2 FQDESV (reference sequence). Some clones are missing from TCRdb's copy, which holds only in-frame ones; the method was immunoSEQ multiplex PCR. The sample has about 21,000 clones, roughly 87% seen once. The sequenced material came from peripheral blood. The source of this sequence is a human donor with active COVID-19. The donor label of this sample is uncertain. This sequence joins TRBV11-1 and TRBJ2-3; 12 bases are shared with TRBD2. DNA of the CDR3: TGTGCCAGCAGCTCTAGCGGGAGGGGCACAGATACGCAGTATTTT. Translating it yields CASSSSGRGTDTQYF.